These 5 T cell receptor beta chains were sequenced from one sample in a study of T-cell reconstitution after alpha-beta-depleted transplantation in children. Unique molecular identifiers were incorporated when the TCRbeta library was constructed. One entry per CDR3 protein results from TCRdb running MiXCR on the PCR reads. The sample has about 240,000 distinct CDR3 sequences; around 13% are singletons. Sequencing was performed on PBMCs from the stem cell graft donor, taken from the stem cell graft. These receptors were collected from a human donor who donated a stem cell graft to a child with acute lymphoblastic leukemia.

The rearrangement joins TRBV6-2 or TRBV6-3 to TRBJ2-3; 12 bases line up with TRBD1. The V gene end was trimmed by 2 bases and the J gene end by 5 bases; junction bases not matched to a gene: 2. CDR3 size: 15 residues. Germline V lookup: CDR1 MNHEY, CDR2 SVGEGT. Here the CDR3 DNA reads TGTGCCAGCAGTTACAGGGACAGGGGGCAAGATACGCAGTATTTT. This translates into CASSYRDRGQDTQYF.

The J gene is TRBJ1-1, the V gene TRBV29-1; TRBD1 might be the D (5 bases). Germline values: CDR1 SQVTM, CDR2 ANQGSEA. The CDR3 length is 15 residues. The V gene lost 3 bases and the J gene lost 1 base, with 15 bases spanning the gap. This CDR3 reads CSVERGSGRNTEAFF. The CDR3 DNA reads TGCAGCGTTGAGAGGGGATCGGGTCGGAACACTGAAGCTTTCTTT.

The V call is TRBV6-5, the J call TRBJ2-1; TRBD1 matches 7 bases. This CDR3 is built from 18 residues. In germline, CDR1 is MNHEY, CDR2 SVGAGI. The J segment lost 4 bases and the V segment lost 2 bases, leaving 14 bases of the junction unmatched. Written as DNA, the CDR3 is TGTGCCAGCAGTTACAGGACAGGCCCCCAGGAGTATTACAATGAGCAGTTCTTC. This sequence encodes CASSYRTGPQEYYNEQFF.

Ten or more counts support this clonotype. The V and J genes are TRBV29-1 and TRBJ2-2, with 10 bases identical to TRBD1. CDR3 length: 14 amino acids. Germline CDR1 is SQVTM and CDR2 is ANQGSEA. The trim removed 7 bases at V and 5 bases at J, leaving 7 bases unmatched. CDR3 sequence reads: CSATGTGVTGELFF. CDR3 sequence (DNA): TGCAGCGCGACCGGGACAGGGGTAACCGGGGAGCTGTTTTTT.

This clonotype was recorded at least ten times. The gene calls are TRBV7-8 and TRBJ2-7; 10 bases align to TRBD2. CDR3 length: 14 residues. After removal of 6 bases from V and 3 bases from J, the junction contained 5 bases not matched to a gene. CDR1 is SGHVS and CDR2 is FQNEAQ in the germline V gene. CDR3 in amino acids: CASSPLAGNYEQYF. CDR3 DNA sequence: TGTGCCAGCAGTCCACTAGCGGGAAACTACGAGCAGTACTTC.